The 30 T cell receptor beta chains presented below share a single source sample, sequenced in a study of T cells in Graves' hyperthyroidism and ophthalmopathy. Researchers amplified the TCR beta CDR3 regions from RNA transcripts. Researchers ran a first-round RT-PCR on the TCR CDR3 using the HTBI primer set. In TCRdb, the multiplex PCR reads were re-called with MiXCR into one record per CDR3 protein. This table holds hundreds of thousands of distinct CDR3 sequences, approximately 17% found once. Sequenced input: blood. These TCRs come from a woman under 30 with Graves' ophthalmopathy.

The V call is TRBV10-2, the J call TRBJ1-6; D is ambiguous. V was clipped by 0 bases and J by 7 bases, with 4 bases between them. CDR3 length equals 13 residues. Germline CDR1 and CDR2: WSHSY and SAAADI. The chain's CDR3 is CASSESSNSPLHF. CDR3 in DNA: TGCGCCAGCAGTGAGTCGAGCAATTCACCCCTCCACTTT.

This clonotype came up many times. The genes are TRBV6-1 and TRBJ2-7; 11 bases fit TRBD1. J gave up 5 bases and V 6 bases, and 6 bases lay outside the gene matches. CDR1 and CDR2 from the germline V gene are MNHNS and SASEGT. The CDR3 loop spans 14 amino acids. CDR3 nucleotides: TGTGCCAGCAGCACCGGGACAGGGGGACACGAGCAGTACTTC. Its protein product is CASSTGTGGHEQYF.

This clonotype was recorded at least ten times. This sequence joins TRBV12-3 or TRBV12-4 and TRBJ2-6; 7 bases fit TRBD2. This CDR3 has 16 amino acids. V dropped 6 bases and J dropped 4; count of bases not matched to a gene: 9. As DNA, the CDR3 is TGTGCCAGCAGGGTCGTAGGGAGGGACGGGGCCAACGTCCTGACTTTC. It is translated as CASRVVGRDGANVLTF.

This clonotype was observed at least ten times. The genes are TRBV30 and TRBJ1-5, with 7 bases fitting TRBD1. V was clipped by 2 bases and J by 1 base; unmatched bases: 8. The germline CDR1 and CDR2 sequences are GTSNPN and SVGIG (reference sequence). The CDR3 totals 16 residues. The CDR3 region is CAWSPRQGESNQPQHF. CDR3 DNA sequence: TGTGCCTGGAGTCCTCGACAGGGAGAGAGCAATCAGCCCCAGCATTTT.

The sample holds many counts of this clonotype. This sequence joins TRBV7-8 and TRBJ2-2, with D tentatively TRBD1 or TRBD2 (6 bases each). CDR3 length: 13 amino acids. Trimming left V 3 bases short and J 13 bases short, with 15 bases between. Germline loops: CDR1 SGHVS, CDR2 FQNEAQ. For the CDR3, the DNA is TGTGCCAGCAGCTTCCTCGGGGGCGCGGCGCTGTTTTTT. This gives the protein CASSFLGGAALFF.

This clonotype was counted many times. The chain has TRBV6-1 and TRBJ1-1; 7 bases align to TRBD1. Losses at the gene ends were 4 bases for V and 5 bases for J; bases not matched to a gene: 7. Germline CDR1 is MNHNS and CDR2 is SASEGT. CDR3 length equals 14 residues. CDR3 residues: CASSVRGLGTEAFF. The CDR3 DNA reads TGTGCCAGCAGTGTAAGGGGGCTGGGGACTGAAGCTTTCTTT.

This clonotype was counted at least ten times. The rearrangement joins TRBV28 to TRBJ2-5; 7 nucleotides agree with TRBD2. This CDR3 has 14 amino acids. The germline gives CDR1 MDHEN, CDR2 SYDVKM. V dropped 2 bases and J dropped 3; count of bases not matched to a gene: 3. The CDR3 loop reads CASSLSLAEETQYF. CDR3 nucleotide sequence: TGTGCCAGCAGTTTAAGCCTAGCGGAAGAGACCCAGTACTTC. The full variable domain, rest sourced from reference TRBV28 and TRBJ2-5, is DVKVTQSSRYLVKRTGEKVFLECVQDMDHENMFWYRQDPGLGLRLIYFSYDVKMKEKGDIPEGYSVSREKKERFSLILESASTNQTSMYLCASSLSLAEETQYFGPGTRLLVL.

The chain recombines TRBV6-1 with TRBJ2-1; D uncertain. Per germline, CDR1 MNHNS and CDR2 SASEGT. The CDR3 contains 16 residues. V lost 5 bases, J lost 9 bases, and 23 bases lay in between. CDR3 loop: CASSPSAAYPRSEQFF. CDR3 in DNA: TGTGCCAGCAGTCCCTCTGCGGCTTACCCGAGGAGTGAGCAGTTCTTC.

V is TRBV4-2 and J is TRBJ1-5; TRBD1 matches 7 bases. Germline values: CDR1 LGHNA, CDR2 YNFKEQ. There are 14 residues in the CDR3. Germline trimming cut 4 bases from V and 5 bases from J; bases unmatched to any gene: 5. CDR3: CASSPGGLDQPQHF. CDR3 nucleotides: TGTGCCAGCAGCCCAGGGGGTCTGGATCAGCCCCAGCATTTT.

This clonotype has only a few counts. The chain combines TRBV7-9 with TRBJ2-1; D is unresolved. This CDR3 contains 13 residues. The germline V gene encodes CDR1 SEHNR and CDR2 FQNEAQ (reference sequence). The ends were cut back, 0 bases at V and 7 bases at J, with 7 bases in the middle. CDR3 DNA sequence: TGTGCCAGCAGCTTAGCGGGTGAAAATGAGCAGTTCTTC. Translating it yields CASSLAGENEQFF.

Ten or more counts support this clonotype. J is TRBJ1-5 and V is TRBV12-3 or TRBV12-4; 8 bases map to TRBD1. The CDR3 runs to 13 residues. V shed 10 bases and J 4 bases; nucleotides not matched to a gene: 6. CDR3 bases: TGTGCCATCTCCACAGGGGGTAATCAGCCCCAGCATTTT. This translates into CAISTGGNQPQHF.

This chain joins TRBV7-9 and TRBJ2-7; no reliable D call. Germline CDR1 reads SEHNR; CDR2 reads FQNEAQ (reference sequence). V shed 4 bases and J shed 5 bases, with 18 bases lying between them. The CDR3 has 15 amino acids. CDR3 in DNA: TGTGCCAGCAGCTCACGGGTTATGGGCTCGGACGAGCAGTACTTC. Translated, it gives CASSSRVMGSDEQYF.

As concerns this clonotype: This may arise from a read error, as a much more abundant clone is one base away. The genes are TRBV6-2 or TRBV6-3 and TRBJ1-4; weak D call: TRBD1 (5 bases). CDR3 length: 16 amino acids. Germline V gene lookup returns CDR1 MNHEY and CDR2 SVGEGT. The CDR3 reads CASSYVAGWGDEKPFF. In DNA form, the CDR3 reads TGTGCCAGCAGTTACGTGGCCGGTTGGGGCGATGAAAAACCGTTTTTT.

In its sample, this clonotype was seen many times. The chain links TRBV30 to TRBJ1-1; D is perhaps TRBD1 (5 bases). The germline CDR1 and CDR2 sequences are GTSNPN and SVGIG (reference sequence). The CDR3 runs to 13 residues. The V gene lost 4 bases and the J gene lost 3 bases, with 12 bases spanning the gap. The CDR3 bases are TGTGCCTGGACAGGGCCTGCGGACACTGAAGCTTTCTTT. Encoded protein: CAWTGPADTEAFF. Variable domain in full (rest from reference TRBV30 and TRBJ1-1): SQTIHQWPATLVQPVGSPLSLECTVEGTSNPNLYWYRQAAGRGLQLLFYSVGIGQISSEVPQNLSASRPQDRQFILSSKKLLLSDSGFYLCAWTGPADTEAFFGQGTRLTVV.

This clonotype was counted ten times or more. This chain links TRBV20-1 with TRBJ1-5, with 7 positions matching TRBD1. From germline, CDR1 is DFQATT and CDR2 SNEGSKA (reference sequence). The CDR3 is 12 residues long. V gave up 6 bases and J gave up 4 bases; unmatched junction bases: 3. In nucleotides, the CDR3 is TGCAGTGCCGACAGGGCGAATCAGCCCCAGCATTTT. It codes for CSADRANQPQHF.

This chain links TRBV6-1 with TRBJ2-4, with D perhaps TRBD1 or TRBD2 (5 bases each). This CDR3 region has 15 residues. With 3 bases removed from V and 8 bases from J, the gap between germline ends came to 17 bases. Germline V gene sequence: CDR1 MNHNS, CDR2 SASEGT. The CDR3 reads CASSDGTAKRDIQYF. In DNA form, the CDR3 reads TGTGCCAGCAGTGATGGGACGGCGAAACGTGACATTCAGTACTTC.

This clonotype came up many times. The chain combines TRBV10-3 with TRBJ1-6; 8 nucleotides align to TRBD1. Germline V gene lookup returns CDR1 ENHRY and CDR2 SYGVKD. The CDR3 contains 13 residues. The J segment lost 6 bases and the V segment lost 8 bases, leaving 3 bases of the junction unmatched. CDR3: CAIQGARNSPLHF. The CDR3 DNA sequence: TGTGCCATCCAGGGGGCGCGTAATTCACCCCTCCACTTT.

This clonotype has a handful of counts. The chain carries TRBV4-1 and TRBJ1-2; a weak D match, TRBD1 (5 bases). The CDR3 has 19 residues. Trimming pared 1 base from V and 6 bases from J, leaving 27 bases between. Germline CDR1 is MGHRA and CDR2 is YSYEKL. In nucleotides, the CDR3 is TGCGCCAGCAGCCAAGGGGGTGGGTCCGGGGAGCAGGGTACGGATGGCTACACCTTC. This sequence encodes CASSQGGGSGEQGTDGYTF.

The genes are TRBV7-9 and TRBJ1-1; 7 positions agree with TRBD1. The J segment lost 5 bases and the V segment lost 5 bases, leaving 5 bases of the junction unmatched. The CDR3 covers 13 residues. The germline CDR1 and CDR2 sequences are SEHNR and FQNEAQ (reference sequence). CDR3 DNA: TGTGCCAGCAGCGCATGGGACAGAACTGAAGCTTTCTTT. It specifies CASSAWDRTEAFF.

The V call is TRBV18, the J call TRBJ2-7; TRBD1 agrees at 10 bases. The CDR3 runs to 16 residues. Germline loops: CDR1 KGHSH, CDR2 LQKENI. The V gene end was trimmed by 3 bases and the J gene end by 2 bases; junction bases not matched to a gene: 7. The CDR3 nucleotides are TGTGCCAGCTCACCGAAAACCGGGACAGGGGCCTACGAGCAGTACTTC. Its protein product is CASSPKTGTGAYEQYF.

V is TRBV20-1 and J is TRBJ1-5; no reliable D call. Per the germline V gene, CDR1 is DFQATT and CDR2 is SNEGSKA (reference sequence). The V gene lost 3 bases and the J gene lost 3 bases, with 12 bases spanning the gap. There are 14 residues in the CDR3. For the CDR3, the DNA is TGCAGTGCTAGCTTTAGGGCGGACAATCAGCCCCAGCATTTT. It is translated as CSASFRADNQPQHF.

This clonotype was detected many times. V gene TRBV2 combines with J gene TRBJ2-2; no definite D call. Trimming cost V 3 bases and J 6 bases, with 2 bases left between them. The germline V gene has CDR1 SNHLY and CDR2 FYNNEI. The CDR3 sequence is 11 residues long. CDR3 sequence reads: CASSDAGELFF. Written as DNA, the CDR3 is TGTGCCAGCAGTGACGCCGGGGAGCTGTTTTTT. The variable domain in full, with the rest retrieved from reference TRBV2 and TRBJ2-2, is EPEVTQTPSHQVTQMGQEVILRCVPISNHLYFYWYRQILGQKVEFLVSFYNNEISEKSEIFDDQFSVERPDGSNFTLKIRSTKLEDSAMYFCASSDAGELFFGEGSRLTVL.

The rearrangement links TRBV20-1 to TRBJ2-7, with 9 bases aligning to TRBD2. Germline CDR1 DFQATT, CDR2 SNEGSKA (reference sequence). CDR3 size: 16 residues. J gave up 2 bases and V 0 bases, and 8 bases lay outside the gene matches. CDR3 in DNA: TGCAGTGCTAGAGACCTTCTAGCGGGAACCCCCTACGAGCAGTACTTC. Its protein is CSARDLLAGTPYEQYF.

This rearrangement joins TRBV6-1 to TRBJ1-2, with D unresolved. V dropped 6 bases and J dropped 1 base, with 9 bases sitting between them. The CDR3 consists of 13 residues. CDR1 and CDR2 from the germline V gene are MNHNS and SASEGT. The CDR3 spells CASSIVFNYGYTF. For the CDR3, the DNA is TGTGCCAGCAGCATCGTGTTTAACTATGGCTACACCTTC.

This clonotype appeared a few times. The chain employs TRBV5-8 and TRBJ1-2, with D unresolved. This CDR3 is built from 17 residues. The ends were cut back, 1 base at V and 0 bases at J, with 16 bases in the middle. The germline CDR1 and CDR2 sequences are SGHTS and YDEGEE. CDR3 in amino acids: CASSLPGRTPANYGYTF. DNA of the CDR3: TGTGCCAGCAGCTTGCCCGGGAGGACCCCTGCTAACTATGGCTACACCTTC.

This clonotype was counted ten times or more. This chain uses TRBV11-2 with TRBJ2-5; TRBD1 might be the D (5 bases). CDR1 is SGHAT and CDR2 is FQNNGV in the germline V gene. This CDR3 spans 15 amino acids. V was clipped by 1 base and J by 5 bases, with 14 bases between them. CDR3 in DNA: TGTGCCAGCAGCTTAGTGCTGGGGCAGTGGGAGACCCAGTACTTC. Protein sequence: CASSLVLGQWETQYF. The full variable domain, with the rest looked up from reference TRBV11-2 and TRBJ2-5, is EAGVAQSPRYKIIEKRQSVAFWCNPISGHATLYWYQQILGQGPKLLIQFQNNGVVDDSQLPKDRFSAERLKGVDSTLKIQPAKLEDSAVYLCASSLVLGQWETQYFGPGTRLLVL.

This clonotype was counted many times. The J gene is TRBJ2-7, the V gene TRBV7-2; 11 bases agree with TRBD2. Germline CDR1 SGHTA, CDR2 FQGNSA. The CDR3 consists of 15 residues. The V segment lost 4 bases and the J segment 5 bases; nucleotides outside the gene matches: 7. CDR3 region: CASSSIPLAGDEQYF. The CDR3 nucleotides are TGTGCCAGCAGCTCGATACCACTAGCGGGAGACGAGCAGTACTTC.

V usage is TRBV27 and J usage is TRBJ2-7; TRBD1 aligns across 9 bases. The junction had 7 bases not matched to a gene; V was cut back by 3 bases and J by 4 bases. The CDR3 extends over 15 amino acids. Germline assignment: CDR1 MNHEY and CDR2 SMNVEV (reference sequence). The CDR3 protein is CASSLGTGTPYEQYF. In DNA form, the CDR3 reads TGTGCCAGCAGTTTGGGGACAGGGACCCCGTACGAGCAGTACTTC.

On this clonotype: The junction and the germline gene differ at one end; a read error may be behind it. The chain joins TRBV3-1 to TRBJ2-5; TRBD1 might be the D (5 bases). CDR3 size: 14 residues. Germline V gene sequence: CDR1 LGHDT, CDR2 YNNKEL (reference sequence). The CDR3, as DNA: TGTGCCAGCAGCCAAAGGACACGGAGAGAGACCCAGTGCTTC. It translates to CASSQRTRRETQCF.

The rearrangement links TRBV15 to TRBJ2-7; a possible D gene is TRBD2 (5 bases). The germline V and J ends were trimmed by 0 bases and 7 bases, with 16 bases remaining between them. Germline values: CDR1 LNHNV, CDR2 YYDKDF (reference sequence). The CDR3 loop spans 15 amino acids. CDR3 in amino acids: CATSRDRGLSGEQYF. The DNA of the CDR3 is TGTGCCACCAGCAGAGATCGGGGTTTATCTGGGGAGCAGTACTTC.